This passage covers 28 T cell receptor beta chains from one sample sequenced in a study of blood T cells in healthy people across ages. It was with a sample-barcoded 5' primer and a J-beta primer mix that a second PCR of about 6 to 12 cycles was run. Each CDR3 protein is one row after TCRdb ran MiXCR on the 5' RACE reads. The table lists some 880,000 distinct CDR3 sequences, about 34% of them singletons, with approximately 12% in the top ten. Sequencing input: blood. These receptors were taken from a man between 18 and 35 years old in good health.

In this sample, this clonotype turned up a few times. This chain links TRBV4-3 with TRBJ2-1, with 7 bases identical to TRBD1. The CDR3 length is 13 residues. Germline V gene data show CDR1 as LGHNA and CDR2 as YSLEER. The junction had 5 bases not matched to a gene; V was cut back by 2 bases and J by 10 bases. The CDR3 protein is CASSQRYRGEQFF. The CDR3 nucleotides are TGCGCCAGCAGCCAACGATACAGGGGCGAGCAGTTCTTC.

About this clonotype: One end of the junction fails to match germline, which may point to a read error. The genes are TRBV7-9 and TRBJ1-1; D unresolved. The germline V gene encodes CDR1 SEHNR and CDR2 FQNEAQ (reference sequence). There are 14 residues in the CDR3. The CDR3 DNA reads TGTGCCAGCAGCGTAGCGGGCGGAGGCACTGAAGCTTTCTTT. It yields the protein CASSVAGGGTEAFF.

The chain couples TRBV5-1 to TRBJ2-2; the D gene is possibly TRBD2 (6 bases). With 3 bases removed from V and 6 bases from J, the gap between germline ends came to 12 bases. Germline lookup yields CDR1 SGHRS and CDR2 YFSETQ. The CDR3 is 14 amino acids. The CDR3 is CASSSSGGAGELFF. For the CDR3, the DNA is TGCGCCAGCAGCTCCTCCGGAGGGGCCGGGGAGCTGTTTTTT.

This chain uses TRBV29-1 with TRBJ2-5, with 9 bases fitting TRBD1. Germline trimming cut 6 bases from V and 3 bases from J; bases unmatched to any gene: 8. Looked up from germline, CDR1 is SQVTM and CDR2 is ANQGSEA. CDR3 length: 14 amino acids. CDR3 bases: TGCAGCGTCAGACAGGGGGGGAAGGAAGAGACCCAGTACTTC. Protein product: CSVRQGGKEETQYF.

This chain joins TRBV14 and TRBJ1-1; 7 nucleotides line up with TRBD1. CDR1 is SGHDN and CDR2 is FVKESK in the germline V gene. The V and J ends lost 9 bases and 11 bases, in that order; junction bases with no gene match: 15. The CDR3 sequence is 13 residues long. Written as DNA, the CDR3 is TGTGCCAGAACCTCAGGGGGAAAATCGGGTGCTTTCTTT. This codes for CARTSGGKSGAFF.

This clonotype appeared a few times. This chain links TRBV20-1 with TRBJ1-2, with D unclear. Trimming took 5 bases from V and 5 from J, leaving 24 bases between them. The CDR3 length is 16 residues. CDR1 DFQATT and CDR2 SNEGSKA come from the germline V gene (reference sequence). CDR3 bases: TGCAGTGCTCACCGGTATCTCGAGGCAGGAGGGTATGGCTACACCTTC. Translating it yields CSAHRYLEAGGYGYTF.

A remark on this clonotype: Relative to the germline gene, one junction end is altered; a read error may explain this. The J gene is TRBJ2-5, the V gene TRBV5-1, with D perhaps assigned TRBD1 or TRBD2 (5 bases each). CDR3 length: 12 residues. From germline, CDR1 is SGHRS and CDR2 YFSETQ. The CDR3 spells CTSSFWGETQYF. In DNA, the CDR3 is TGCACCAGCAGCTTCTGGGGGGAGACCCAGTACTTC.

This clonotype was seen once. A single base separates this from a much larger clone, so it may be a read error. The chain joins TRBV5-1 to TRBJ2-1, with D perhaps matching TRBD2 (5 bases). The CDR3 extends over 15 amino acids. Germline V lookup: CDR1 SGHRS, CDR2 YFSETQ. Trimming stripped 3 bases from V and 6 bases from J, with 16 bases between. DNA for the CDR3: TGCGCCAGCAGCTCAACAAGGACTGGATGCAATGAGCAGTTCTTC. This sequence encodes CASSSTRTGCNEQFF.

CDR3 nucleotides: TGTGCCAGCAGCCCGACAGGGGACAATGAGCAGTACTTC. Protein product: CASSPTGDNEQYF. This chain links TRBV6-4 with TRBJ2-5; 8 bases line up with TRBD1. V gave up 6 bases and J gave up 11 bases; unmatched junction bases: 11. The CDR3 is 13 amino acids. Germline CDR1 reads MRHNA; CDR2 reads SNTAGT.

The chain combines TRBV15 with TRBJ1-2; no clear D. Trimming removed 0 bases at V and 2 bases at J, with 7 bases between. The germline gives CDR1 LNHNV, CDR2 YYDKDF (reference sequence). The CDR3 sequence is 14 residues long. CDR3: CATSRETGNYGYTF. CDR3 nucleotides: TGTGCCACCAGCAGAGAGACCGGAAACTATGGCTACACCTTC.

The rearrangement joins TRBV12-3 or TRBV12-4 to TRBJ2-5; tentatively, D is TRBD1 (6 bases). This CDR3 comprises 12 residues. The germline V and J ends were trimmed by 2 bases and 13 bases, with 14 bases remaining between them. The chain's CDR3 is CASSLSRRGTYF. The CDR3 DNA is TGTGCCAGCAGTTTAAGTCGCAGGGGCACGTACTTC.

This chain uses TRBV11-1 with TRBJ1-6, with 8 bases lining up with TRBD1. The CDR3 runs 17 residues. Looked up from germline, CDR1 is SGHAT and CDR2 is FQDESV (reference sequence). J gave up 7 bases and V 5 bases, and 13 bases lay outside the gene matches. The CDR3 DNA reads as TGTGCCAGCAGCCTCGGGACAGGCGAGGGGGACAATTCACCCCTCCACTTT. This gives the protein CASSLGTGEGDNSPLHF.

This clonotype was seen many times. V is TRBV10-3 and J is TRBJ1-6; 9 bases are a match to TRBD1. After removal of 6 bases from V and 10 bases from J, the junction contained 10 bases not matched to a gene. CDR1 ENHRY and CDR2 SYGVKD come from the germline V gene. The CDR3 sequence is 15 residues long. DNA for the CDR3: TGTGCCATCAGCAAAGGGGACAGGGATGGCTCACCCCTCCACTTT. The encoded protein is CAISKGDRDGSPLHF.

The chain is built from TRBV20-1 and TRBJ2-1; the match to TRBD2 covers 7 bases. V lost 0 bases, J lost 8 bases, and 4 bases stayed unmatched. The CDR3 has 13 amino acids. CDR1 is DFQATT, CDR2 SNEGSKA, per germline (reference sequence). The CDR3 loop reads CSARDRLAYEQFF. The CDR3 DNA follows: TGCAGTGCTAGAGATCGACTAGCCTATGAGCAGTTCTTC.

The V and J genes are TRBV15 and TRBJ2-1; TRBD1 is a possible D gene (5 bases). Per germline, CDR1 LNHNV and CDR2 YYDKDF (reference sequence). The CDR3 spans 17 residues. The V gene lost 0 bases and the J gene lost 3 bases, with 15 bases spanning the gap. CDR3 protein: CATSRDTAGIGYNEQFF. The CDR3 nucleotides are TGTGCCACCAGCAGAGATACAGCAGGGATCGGCTACAATGAGCAGTTCTTC. Together with reference TRBV15 and TRBJ2-1, the CDR3 gives the full variable domain: DAMVIQNPRYQVTQFGKPVTLSCSQTLNHNVMYWYQQKSSQAPKLLFHYYDKDFNNEADTPDNFQSRRPNTSFCFLDIRSPGLGDTAMYLCATSRDTAGIGYNEQFFGPGTRLTVL.

A few counts support this clonotype. The chain employs TRBV5-1 and TRBJ2-3; TRBD1 aligns across 11 bases. Germline V gene data show CDR1 as SGHRS and CDR2 as YFSETQ. CDR3 length equals 16 residues. Trimming removed 3 bases from V and 0 bases from J; junction bases left unmatched: 3. CDR3 sequence reads: CASSWTGGWSTDTQYF. CDR3 sequence (DNA): TGCGCCAGCAGCTGGACAGGGGGCTGGAGCACAGATACGCAGTATTTT.

The rearrangement links TRBV30 to TRBJ1-2; the D gene is possibly TRBD1 (6 bases). The V gene's germline CDR1 is GTSNPN and CDR2 SVGIG (reference sequence). The CDR3 spans 13 residues. The V end was cut by 4 bases, the J end by 3 bases, with 12 bases between. For the CDR3, the DNA is TGTGCCTGGACCCCAGGGGAGGACTATGGCTACACCTTC. Its protein is CAWTPGEDYGYTF.

This sequence joins TRBV27 and TRBJ2-3; 9 nucleotides line up with TRBD1. The CDR3 totals 19 residues. The germline V gene encodes CDR1 MNHEY and CDR2 SMNVEV (reference sequence). J lost 5 bases, V lost 5 bases, and 20 bases had no gene match. For the CDR3, the DNA is TGTGCCAGCAGTCTTTGGGCGAACCGACAGGGGGAGGAGATAGATACGCAGTATTTT. Encoded protein: CASSLWANRQGEEIDTQYF.

This clonotype has a handful of counts. The CDR3 bases are TGTGCCAGCAGCCCACGGGACAGTCCCTACAATGAGCAGTTCTTC. Amino acids: CASSPRDSPYNEQFF. The rearrangement links TRBV9 to TRBJ2-1; 7 bases align to TRBD1. Unmatched junction bases numbered 6, after V lost 4 bases and J lost 2 bases. This CDR3 has 15 amino acids. Germline values: CDR1 SGDLS, CDR2 YYNGEE.

To note about this clonotype: Compared with germline, one end of the junction differs, possibly owing to a read error. The gene calls are TRBV5-1 and TRBJ1-1, with D possibly TRBD1 on 5 matching bases. This CDR3 is 14 amino acids long. Per the germline V gene, CDR1 is SGHRS and CDR2 is YFSETQ. The CDR3 region has the DNA TGCGCCGGCAGCTTGGATACAGGGAACACTGAAGCTTTCTTT. Its protein product is CAGSLDTGNTEAFF.

The CDR3 bases are TGTGCCCGCAAGAAGGGGGAGGCTAACTATGGCTACACCTTC. Its protein product is CARKKGEANYGYTF. J is TRBJ1-2 and V is TRBV2; D possibly corresponds to TRBD1 (6 bases). The CDR3 is 14 residues long. Germline V CDR1 and CDR2: SNHLY, FYNNEI. V lost 11 bases and J lost 0, with 16 bases in between.

This clonotype has only a few counts. The rearrangement joins TRBV14 to TRBJ1-1; perhaps TRBD1 as D (5 bases). The CDR3 has 15 residues. Germline CDR1 SGHDN, CDR2 FVKESK. V gave up 0 bases and J gave up 5 bases, with 13 bases separating them. CDR3 sequence reads: CASSQESGRGTEAFF. CDR3 nucleotides: TGTGCCAGCAGCCAAGAGTCGGGAAGGGGAACTGAAGCTTTCTTT.

A word on this clonotype: The junction differs from germline at one of its ends, possibly a read error. The rearrangement joins TRBV5-1 to TRBJ2-5, with D perhaps matching TRBD1 (6 bases). This CDR3 is built from 15 residues. Germline CDR1 reads SGHRS; CDR2 reads YFSETQ. The CDR3 loop is CASSLWGHNQETRYF. The CDR3 coding sequence is TGCGCCAGCAGCTTGTGGGGACATAACCAAGAGACCCGGTACTTC.

The chain joins TRBV18 to TRBJ2-5; 9 nucleotides align to TRBD1. From germline, CDR1 is KGHSH and CDR2 LQKENI. Trimming removed 3 bases from V and 3 bases from J; junction bases left unmatched: 5. The CDR3 covers 15 residues. The CDR3 spells CASSPNRDREETQYF. CDR3 sequence (DNA): TGTGCCAGCTCACCGAACCGGGACAGGGAAGAGACCCAGTACTTC. Variable domain in full (rest from reference TRBV18 and TRBJ2-5): NAGVMQNPRHLVRRRGQEARLRCSPMKGHSHVYWYRQLPEEGLKFMVYLQKENIIDESGMPKERFSAEFPKEGPSILRIQQVVRGDSAAYFCASSPNRDREETQYFGPGTRLLVL.

The CDR3 sequence is CASSQGYLAGANNEQYF. The CDR3, as DNA: TGTGCCAGCAGCCAGGGGTACTTAGCGGGGGCTAATAATGAGCAGTACTTC. This rearrangement joins TRBV3-1 to TRBJ2-7; 9 bases line up with TRBD2. The junction had 16 bases not matched to a gene; V was cut back by 3 bases and J by 7 bases. The germline V gene encodes CDR1 LGHDT and CDR2 YNNKEL (reference sequence). This CDR3 has 17 amino acids.

As regards this clonotype: An end of the junction differs from the germline gene, which may be a read error. J is TRBJ1-2 and V is TRBV19, with 8 bases fitting TRBD1. From germline, CDR1 is LNHDA and CDR2 SQIVND (reference sequence). The CDR3 spans 15 residues. The CDR3 sequence: CAGSIVRDRPYGYTF. In DNA form, the CDR3 reads TGTGCCGGTAGTATCGTCCGGGACAGGCCTTATGGCTACACCTTC.

The chain links TRBV6-2 or TRBV6-3 to TRBJ2-1, with TRBD2 matching 8 bases. CDR1 MNHEY and CDR2 SVGEGT come from the germline V gene. The CDR3 covers 15 residues. J was trimmed by 7 bases and V by 7 bases; bases with no gene match: 12. CDR3 nucleotide sequence: TGTGCCAGCACCCCGAGCGGGGGAGTATATAATGAGCAGTTCTTC. Amino acids: CASTPSGGVYNEQFF.

The V call is TRBV7-9, the J call TRBJ2-5, with 7 bases fitting TRBD1. Near its end, the DNA agrees better with TRBJ2-7, so the J call may be wrong. This CDR3 has 16 amino acids. CDR1 and CDR2 (germline): SEHNR, FQNEAQ (reference sequence). CDR3 DNA sequence: TGTGCCAGCAGCCGATTAAGCGACAGGGTCGGCTACGAGCAGTACTTC. It translates to CASSRLSDRVGYEQYF.